This T cell receptor beta chain was found in a study of blood T cell repertoires in COVID-19. Background on the study: Acute and convalescent COVID-19 specimens originated in the United States, Italy and Spain. From T cells, B-cell-depleted T cells, or PBMCs came the material, which was cDNA or gDNA.

Per the authors' pipeline: Amplification of reference gene primers was used by the study to estimate nucleated cell counts. Libraries were prepared by immunoSEQ multiplex PCR; TCRdb keeps only in-frame clonotypes and omits some of them. That table gives V, J and clone size, and the DNA gave D and trimming. This table has 130,000 or so clones, around 89% appearing once. From germline, CDR1 is LGHDT and CDR2 YNNKEL (reference sequence). V lost 0 bases and J 3 bases, leaving 10 bases between the germline ends. The CDR3 has 15 residues. The TCR comes from a man in his fifties or sixties with active or convalescent COVID-19. Sequencing was carried out using peripheral blood. The rearrangement joins TRBV3-1 (or the pseudogene TRBV3-2) to TRBJ2-3; no clear D gene. CDR3 amino acids: CASSQEGTETDTQYF. CDR3 bases: TGTGCCAGCAGCCAAGAGGGCACCGAGACAGATACGCAGTATTTT.